These 7 T cell receptor beta chains were all obtained from the same sample, sequenced in a study of cytomegalovirus exposure and HLA in healthy donors (dated by TCRdb to about 2017). Libraries were constructed by the immunoSEQ multiplex PCR assay. For the multiplex PCR, a mixture combining 60 forward primers for TCR Vbeta segments and 13 reverse primers for TCR Jbeta segments was used. This immuneACCESS table, as held by TCRdb, lists in-frame sequences with V and J called but not all clones. Of the missing ones, under half trace to an unresolved V gene in checked studies; the others have no known cause. This sample lists approximately 140,000 clones; approximately 79% were detected once. Clones ranked in the top ten supply approximately 10% of the sample. Sequenced: PBMCs. Every receptor here comes from a woman between 50 and 59 years old in good health and CMV-seropositive.

Worth noting for this clone: An end of the junction differs from the germline gene, which may be a read error. This CDR3 is also generated by other DNA sequences in the sample. The chain is built from TRBV7-3 and TRBJ2-2, with D tentatively TRBD1 (6 bases). The CDR3 is 16 residues long. From germline, CDR1 is SGHTA and CDR2 FQGTGA. The CDR3 sequence is CASSSHRDANTGELFF. CDR3 nucleotides: TGTGCCAGCAGCTCTCACAGGGACGCGAACACTGGGGAGCTGTTTTTT. The full variable domain, with the rest looked up from reference TRBV7-3 and TRBJ2-2, is GAGVSQTPSNKVTEKGKYVELRCDPISGHTALYWYRQSLGQGPEFLIYFQGTGAADDSGLPNDRFFAVRPEGSVSTLKIQRTERGDSAVYLCASSSHRDANTGELFFGEGSRLTVL.

The chain couples TRBV28 to TRBJ2-1, with TRBD2 matching 14 bases. V lost 6 bases, J lost 8 bases, and 9 bases stayed unmatched. In germline, CDR1 is MDHEN, CDR2 SYDVKM. The CDR3 consists of 16 residues. This CDR3 reads CASRPSGLAGEHEQFF. CDR3 coding DNA: TGTGCCAGCAGACCCTCGGGACTAGCGGGGGAGCATGAGCAGTTCTTC.

The V gene is TRBV5-6, the J gene TRBJ1-3; no definite D call. From germline, CDR1 is SGHDT and CDR2 YYEEEE. The CDR3 runs to 14 residues. Between the trimmed V and J ends, which lost 4 bases and 0 bases, there was a span of 8 bases. The CDR3 DNA reads TGTGCCAGCAGCGCCTACGGCTCTGGAAACACCATATATTTT. Its protein product is CASSAYGSGNTIYF. The variable domain in full, completed from reference TRBV5-6 and TRBJ1-3, reads DAGVTQSPTHLIKTRGQQVTLRCSPKSGHDTVSWYQQALGQGPQFIFQYYEEEERQRGNFPDRFSGHQFPNYSSELNVNALLLGDSALYLCASSAYGSGNTIYFGEGSWLTVV.

The genes are TRBV7-2 and TRBJ1-5; D remains ambiguous. This CDR3 region has 13 residues. The V gene lost 5 bases and the J gene lost 5 bases, with 10 bases spanning the gap. Germline V gives CDR1 SGHTA, CDR2 FQGNSA. CDR3 loop: CASSLTKHQPQHF. CDR3 bases: TGTGCCAGCAGCCTTACGAAGCATCAGCCCCAGCATTTT.

This chain links TRBV5-1 with TRBJ2-3; D uncertain. CDR3 length: 13 residues. The ends were cut back, 0 bases at V and 6 bases at J, with 8 bases in the middle. Per germline, CDR1 SGHRS and CDR2 YFSETQ. The CDR3 protein is CASSLGKQDTQYF. CDR3 DNA sequence: TGCGCCAGCAGCTTGGGGAAACAGGATACGCAGTATTTT.

The CDR3 nucleotides are TGTGCCAGCAGGGAGCCCAACGCGAACACCGGGGAGCTGTTTTTT. It translates to CASREPNANTGELFF. The chain combines TRBV7-3 with TRBJ2-2; no firm D call. V shed 6 bases and J shed 0 bases, with 11 bases lying between them. The CDR3 extends over 15 amino acids. Germline V gives CDR1 SGHTA, CDR2 FQGTGA. Using reference TRBV7-3 and TRBJ2-2 for the parts outside the CDR3, the full variable domain is GAGVSQTPSNKVTEKGKYVELRCDPISGHTALYWYRQSLGQGPEFLIYFQGTGAADDSGLPNDRFFAVRPEGSVSTLKIQRTERGDSAVYLCASREPNANTGELFFGEGSRLTVL.

The gene calls are TRBV30 and TRBJ2-5; tentative D call: TRBD1 (6 bases). With the DNA end fitting TRBJ2-7 better, the J assignment may be wrong. Germline CDR1 is GTSNPN and CDR2 is SVGIG (reference sequence). The CDR3 totals 12 residues. CDR3 loop: CAWGQTVYEQYF. Here the CDR3 DNA reads TGTGCCTGGGGACAGACGGTCTACGAGCAGTACTTC.